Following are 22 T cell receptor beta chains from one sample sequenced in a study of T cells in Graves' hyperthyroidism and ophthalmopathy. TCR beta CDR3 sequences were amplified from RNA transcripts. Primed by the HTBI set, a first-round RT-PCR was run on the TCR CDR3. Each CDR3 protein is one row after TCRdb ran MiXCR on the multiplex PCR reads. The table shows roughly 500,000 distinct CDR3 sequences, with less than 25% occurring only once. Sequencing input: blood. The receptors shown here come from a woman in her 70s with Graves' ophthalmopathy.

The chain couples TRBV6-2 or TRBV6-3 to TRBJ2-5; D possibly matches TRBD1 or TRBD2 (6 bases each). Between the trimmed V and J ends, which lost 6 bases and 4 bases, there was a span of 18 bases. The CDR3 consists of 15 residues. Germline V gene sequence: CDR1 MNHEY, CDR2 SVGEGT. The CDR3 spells CASSRRIGGRETQYF. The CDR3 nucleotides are TGTGCCAGCAGCCGTAGGATCGGGGGCCGAGAGACCCAGTACTTC.

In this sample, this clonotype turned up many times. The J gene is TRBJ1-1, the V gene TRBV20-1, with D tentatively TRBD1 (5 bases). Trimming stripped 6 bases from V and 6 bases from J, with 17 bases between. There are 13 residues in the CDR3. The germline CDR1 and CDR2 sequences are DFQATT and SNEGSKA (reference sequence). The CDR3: CSAETGPKSEAFF. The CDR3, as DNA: TGCAGTGCCGAAACAGGTCCCAAATCTGAAGCTTTCTTT.

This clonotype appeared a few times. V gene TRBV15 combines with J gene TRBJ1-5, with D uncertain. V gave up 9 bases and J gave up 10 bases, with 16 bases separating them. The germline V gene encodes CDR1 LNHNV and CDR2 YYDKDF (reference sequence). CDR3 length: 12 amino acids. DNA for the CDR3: TGTGCCACTGGGGTGGACCCGGTCCCCCAGCATTTT. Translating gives CATGVDPVPQHF. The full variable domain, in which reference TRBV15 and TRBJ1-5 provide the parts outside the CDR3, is DAMVIQNPRYQVTQFGKPVTLSCSQTLNHNVMYWYQQKSSQAPKLLFHYYDKDFNNEADTPDNFQSRRPNTSFCFLDIRSPGLGDTAMYLCATGVDPVPQHFGDGTRLSIL.

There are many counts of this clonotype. Here the CDR3 reads CASRGQGGATEAFF. The CDR3 nucleotides are TGTGCCAGCAGAGGACAGGGAGGTGCCACTGAAGCTTTCTTT. The genes are TRBV28 and TRBJ1-1, with 8 bases matching TRBD1. The germline CDR1 and CDR2 sequences are MDHEN and SYDVKM. CDR3 length equals 14 residues. Trimming took 6 bases from V and 4 from J; bases not matched to a gene: 7.

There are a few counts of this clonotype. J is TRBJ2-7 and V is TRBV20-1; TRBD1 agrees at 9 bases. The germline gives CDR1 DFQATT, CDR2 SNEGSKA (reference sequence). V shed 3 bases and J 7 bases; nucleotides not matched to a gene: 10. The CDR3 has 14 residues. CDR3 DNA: TGCAGTGCTAGTTGGGGACAGGGAGGTAGTGAGCAGTACTTC. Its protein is CSASWGQGGSEQYF.

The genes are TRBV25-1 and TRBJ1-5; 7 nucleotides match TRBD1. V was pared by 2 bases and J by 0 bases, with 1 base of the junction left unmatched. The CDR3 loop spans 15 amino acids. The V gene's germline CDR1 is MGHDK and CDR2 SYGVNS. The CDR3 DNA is TGTGCCAGCAGTGAAGGACAGGTTAGCAATCAGCCCCAGCATTTT. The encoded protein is CASSEGQVSNQPQHF.

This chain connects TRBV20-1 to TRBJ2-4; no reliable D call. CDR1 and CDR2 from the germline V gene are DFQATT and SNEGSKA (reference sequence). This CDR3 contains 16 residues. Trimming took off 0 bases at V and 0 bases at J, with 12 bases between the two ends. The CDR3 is CSARDQSDLAKNIQYF. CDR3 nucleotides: TGCAGTGCTAGAGACCAGAGTGACCTAGCCAAAAACATTCAGTACTTC.

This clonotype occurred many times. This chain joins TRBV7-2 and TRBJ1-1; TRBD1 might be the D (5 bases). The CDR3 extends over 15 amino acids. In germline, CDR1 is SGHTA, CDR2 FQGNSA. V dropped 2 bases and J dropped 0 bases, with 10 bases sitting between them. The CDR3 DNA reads TGTGCCAGCAGCTTAATGGGGGTCTTGAACACTGAAGCTTTCTTT. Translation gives CASSLMGVLNTEAFF.

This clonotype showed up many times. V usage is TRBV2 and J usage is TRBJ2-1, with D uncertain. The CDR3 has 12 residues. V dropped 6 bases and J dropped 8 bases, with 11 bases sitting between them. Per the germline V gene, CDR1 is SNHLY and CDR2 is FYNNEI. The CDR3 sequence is CASSRQDDEQFF. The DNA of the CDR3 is TGTGCCAGCAGCCGGCAAGACGATGAGCAGTTCTTC.

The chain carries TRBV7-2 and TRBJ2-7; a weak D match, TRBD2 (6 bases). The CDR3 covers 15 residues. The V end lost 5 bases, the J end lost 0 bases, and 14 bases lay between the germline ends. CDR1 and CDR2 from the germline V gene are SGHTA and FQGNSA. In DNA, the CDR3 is TGTGCCAGCAGCGCCACAGCGGGCTTCTCCTACGAGCAGTACTTC. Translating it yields CASSATAGFSYEQYF.

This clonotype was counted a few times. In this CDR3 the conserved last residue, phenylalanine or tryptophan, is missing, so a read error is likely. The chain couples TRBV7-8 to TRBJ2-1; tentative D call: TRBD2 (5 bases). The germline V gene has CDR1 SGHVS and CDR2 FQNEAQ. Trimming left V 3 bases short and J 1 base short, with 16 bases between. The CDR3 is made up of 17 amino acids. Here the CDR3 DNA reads TGTGCCAGCAGCTTTACCCCCGTGGGAGCTTCCTACAATGAGCAGTTCTCC. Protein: CASSFTPVGASYNEQFS.

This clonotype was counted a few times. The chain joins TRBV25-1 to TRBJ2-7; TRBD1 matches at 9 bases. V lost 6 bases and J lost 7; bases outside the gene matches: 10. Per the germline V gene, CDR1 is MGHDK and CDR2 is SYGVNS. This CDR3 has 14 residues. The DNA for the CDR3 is TGTGCCAGCAGCGCCTCGGGACAGGGTGGTGAGCAGTACTTC. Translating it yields CASSASGQGGEQYF.

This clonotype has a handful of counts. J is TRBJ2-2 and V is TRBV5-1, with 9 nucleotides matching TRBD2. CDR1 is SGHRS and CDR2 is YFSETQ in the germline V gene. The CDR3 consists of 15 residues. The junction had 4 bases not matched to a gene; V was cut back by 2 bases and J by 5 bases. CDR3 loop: CASSFLAGETGELFF. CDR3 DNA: TGCGCCAGCAGCTTTTTAGCGGGAGAGACCGGGGAGCTGTTTTTT.

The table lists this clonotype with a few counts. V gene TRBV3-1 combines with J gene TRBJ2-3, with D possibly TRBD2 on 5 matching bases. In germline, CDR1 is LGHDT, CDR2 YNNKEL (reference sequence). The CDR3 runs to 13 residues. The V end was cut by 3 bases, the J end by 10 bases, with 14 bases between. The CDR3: CASSHKLAGAQYF. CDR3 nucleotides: TGTGCCAGCAGCCATAAATTAGCCGGGGCGCAGTATTTT.

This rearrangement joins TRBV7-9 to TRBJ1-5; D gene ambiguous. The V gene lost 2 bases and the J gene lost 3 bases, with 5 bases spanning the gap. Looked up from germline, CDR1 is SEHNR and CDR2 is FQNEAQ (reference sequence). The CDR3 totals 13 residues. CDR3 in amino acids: CASSLRNNQPQHF. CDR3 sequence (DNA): TGTGCCAGCAGCTTACGAAACAATCAGCCCCAGCATTTT. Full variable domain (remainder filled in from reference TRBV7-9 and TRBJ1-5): DTGVSQNPRHKITKRGQNVTFRCDPISEHNRLYWYRQTLGQGPEFLTYFQNEAQLEKSRLLSDRFSAERPKGSFSTLEIQRTEQGDSAMYLCASSLRNNQPQHFGDGTRLSIL.

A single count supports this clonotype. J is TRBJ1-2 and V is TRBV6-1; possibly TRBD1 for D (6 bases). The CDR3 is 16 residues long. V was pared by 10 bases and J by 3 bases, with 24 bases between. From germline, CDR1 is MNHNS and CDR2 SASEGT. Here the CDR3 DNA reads TGTGCCACTAGAAGGTCCAGGGGCCTCTTTGACTATGGCTACACCTTC. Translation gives CATRRSRGLFDYGYTF.

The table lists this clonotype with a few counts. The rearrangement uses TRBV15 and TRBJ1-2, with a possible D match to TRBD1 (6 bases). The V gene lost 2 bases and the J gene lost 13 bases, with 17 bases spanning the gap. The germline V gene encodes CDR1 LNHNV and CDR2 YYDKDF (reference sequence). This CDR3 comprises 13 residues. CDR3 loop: CATSRPSHRAATF. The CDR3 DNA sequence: TGTGCCACCAGCAGACCGTCCCACAGGGCTGCCACCTTC.

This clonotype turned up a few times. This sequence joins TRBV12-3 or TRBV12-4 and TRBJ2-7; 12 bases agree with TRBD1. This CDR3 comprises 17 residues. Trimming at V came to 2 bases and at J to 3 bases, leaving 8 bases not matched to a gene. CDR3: CASSLYRGQGANYEQYF. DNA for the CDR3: TGTGCCAGCAGTTTATACAGGGGACAGGGGGCGAACTACGAGCAGTACTTC.

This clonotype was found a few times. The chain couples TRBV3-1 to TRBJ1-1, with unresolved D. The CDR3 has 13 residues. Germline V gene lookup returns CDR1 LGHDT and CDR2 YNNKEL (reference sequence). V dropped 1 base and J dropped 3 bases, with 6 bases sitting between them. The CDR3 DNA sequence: TGTGCCAGCAGCCAAGGACTCCACACTGAAGCTTTCTTT. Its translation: CASSQGLHTEAFF.

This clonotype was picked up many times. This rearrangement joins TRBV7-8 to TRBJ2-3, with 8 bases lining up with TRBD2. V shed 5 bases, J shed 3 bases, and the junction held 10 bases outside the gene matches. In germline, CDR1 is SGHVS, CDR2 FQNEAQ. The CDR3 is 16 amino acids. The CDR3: CASSGGTSGITDTQYF. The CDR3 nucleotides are TGTGCCAGCAGCGGAGGTACTAGCGGCATAACAGATACGCAGTATTTT.

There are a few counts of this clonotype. CDR3 sequence: CASSIIPGTGGVQPQHF. The CDR3 DNA follows: TGTGCCAGTAGTATAATTCCCGGGACAGGGGGCGTTCAGCCCCAGCATTTT. The chain employs TRBV19 and TRBJ1-5, with 12 bases fitting TRBD1. The junction had 8 bases not matched to a gene; V was cut back by 2 bases and J by 6 bases. Germline CDR1 is LNHDA and CDR2 is SQIVND (reference sequence). CDR3 length: 17 residues.

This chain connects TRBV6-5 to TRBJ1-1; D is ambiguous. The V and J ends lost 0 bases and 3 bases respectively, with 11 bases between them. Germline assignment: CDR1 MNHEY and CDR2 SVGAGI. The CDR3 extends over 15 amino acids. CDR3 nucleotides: TGTGCCAGCAGTTACTCGGGCGGCGCGGACACTGAAGCTTTCTTT. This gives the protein CASSYSGGADTEAFF.